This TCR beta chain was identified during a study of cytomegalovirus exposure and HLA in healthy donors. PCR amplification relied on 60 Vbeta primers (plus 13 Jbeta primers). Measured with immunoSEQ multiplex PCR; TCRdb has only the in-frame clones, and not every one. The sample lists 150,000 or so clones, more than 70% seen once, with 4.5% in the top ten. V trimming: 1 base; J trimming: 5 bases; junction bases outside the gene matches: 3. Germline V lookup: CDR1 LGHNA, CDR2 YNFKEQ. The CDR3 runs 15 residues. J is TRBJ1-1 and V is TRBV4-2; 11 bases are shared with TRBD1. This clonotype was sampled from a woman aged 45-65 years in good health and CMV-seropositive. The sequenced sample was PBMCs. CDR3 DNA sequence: TGTGCCAGCAGCCAAGTGGGACAGGGGGGGACTGAAGCTTTCTTT. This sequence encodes CASSQVGQGGTEAFF.